This T cell receptor beta chain was profiled in a study of blood T cells in healthy people across ages. Study-wide findings and caveats: Long-lived donors carried more naive CD4+ cells and greater diversity than aged donors.

A second PCR, run for roughly 6 to 11 cycles, used a sample-barcoded 5' primer plus a J-beta primer mix. TCRdb re-called the 5' RACE reads with MiXCR, one entry per CDR3 protein. The table lists more than 650,000 distinct CDR3 sequences, about a fifth of them singletons. Approximately 10 milliliters was the volume of peripheral blood drawn from each donor. This clonotype was observed a handful of times. The antigen is undetermined. The TCR comes from a man between 70 and 80 years old in good health. The sample comprised blood.

The DNA for the CDR3 is TGCAGCGTTGGGGCCAGGGGAACCACCGGGGAGCTGTTTTTT. It yields the protein CSVGARGTTGELFF. The gene calls are TRBV29-1 and TRBJ2-2; perhaps TRBD1 as D (6 bases). The germline gives CDR1 SQVTM, CDR2 ANQGSEA. The CDR3 spans 14 residues. The V and J ends lost 4 bases and 4 bases respectively, with 13 bases between them.